This record covers a single TCR beta chain. The source of the sample is a study of PD-L1 blockade in urothelial cancer. Turning to the study itself: Administration of atezolizumab to patients began at some point between 2013 and 2014, at 1,200 mg intravenously every 3 weeks. Patients had received 0 to 3 prior chemotherapy regimens. The analyses of blood took place 3 weeks (second dose) and 6 weeks after treatment start.

Indicated time point: pretreatment peripheral blood. Clones were read by immunoSEQ multiplex PCR, and TCRdb kept only the in-frame ones, dropping some. The repertoire has about 63,000 clones, 75% to 85% of them found once; the top ten carry under 7.5%. The CDR3 loop spans 13 amino acids. Trimming pared 7 bases from V and 4 bases from J, leaving 13 bases between. The V gene's germline CDR1 is MNHEY and CDR2 SVGAGI. This specimen consisted of PBMCs, obtained around atezolizumab (anti-PD-L1) treatment. The source of this sequence is a man aged 65 to 79 with urothelial cancer. The V gene is TRBV6-5, the J gene TRBJ1-1; D might be TRBD1 (6 bases). CDR3 sequence (DNA): TGTGCCAGCACCAGGGGCAGGAGCACTGAAGCTTTCTTT. Encoded protein: CASTRGRSTEAFF.